These 28 T cell receptor beta chains were all obtained from the same sample, sequenced in a study of shared clonotypes between healthy human individuals. Method: immunoSEQ multiplex PCR; TCRdb's copy keeps in-frame clones and lacks some. The repertoire holds 600,000 to 700,000 clones, with less than 80% as singletons. Sequencing was carried out using memory CD4+ T cells sorted from blood. Subset: CD45RA-negative fraction. The receptors stem from a woman between 25 and 40 years old in good health.

V is TRBV10-3 and J is TRBJ2-7; the D gene could be TRBD1 or TRBD2 (5 bases each). V lost 7 bases and J lost 2, with 12 bases in between. The CDR3 runs to 13 residues. CDR1 is ENHRY and CDR2 is SYGVKD in the germline V gene. The DNA of the CDR3 is TGTGCCATCACGTGGGACGGTACCTACGAGCAGTACTTC. It yields the protein CAITWDGTYEQYF.

As DNA, the CDR3 is TGTGCCACCCAGTGGGCTAGCGGGAAGAATGAGCAGTTCTTC. Translating gives CATQWASGKNEQFF. The chain uses TRBV2 and TRBJ2-1; TRBD2 agrees at 9 bases. CDR1 and CDR2 (germline): SNHLY, FYNNEI. After removal of 10 bases from V and 7 bases from J, the junction contained 11 bases not matched to a gene. The CDR3 is 14 residues long. Based on the CDR3 plus reference TRBV2 and TRBJ2-1, the full variable domain is EPEVTQTPSHQVTQMGQEVILRCVPISNHLYFYWYRQILGQKVEFLVSFYNNEISEKSEIFDDQFSVERPDGSNFTLKIRSTKLEDSAMYFCATQWASGKNEQFFGPGTRLTVL.

This clone was seen only once. The chain employs TRBV5-5 and TRBJ2-1, with D uncertain. V lost 0 bases and J 5 bases, leaving 0 bases between the germline ends. Germline CDR1 and CDR2: SGHKS and YYEKEE (reference sequence). CDR3 size: 11 residues. The CDR3 DNA follows: TGTGCCAGCAGCTTGGACAATGAGCAGTTCTTC. It is translated as CASSLDNEQFF.

This chain links TRBV10-1 with TRBJ2-2, with a tentative D call TRBD1 (5 bases). CDR3 size: 13 residues. Between the trimmed V and J ends, which lost 4 bases and 5 bases, there was a span of 8 bases. In germline, CDR1 is WNHNN, CDR2 SYGVQD (reference sequence). In nucleotides, the CDR3 is TGCGCCAGCAGTGGGGGCCGGACCGGGGAGCTGTTTTTT. It codes for CASSGGRTGELFF.

A note on this clone: At one end the junction does not follow the germline gene, possibly because of a read error. The genes are TRBV7-9 and TRBJ2-1; 12 nucleotides agree with TRBD2. The CDR3 is made up of 14 amino acids. Per the germline V gene, CDR1 is SEHNR and CDR2 is FQNEAQ (reference sequence). CDR3 in amino acids: CASSLAGGPNEQFF. DNA for the CDR3: TGTGCCAGCAGCCTAGCGGGAGGGCCCAATGAGCAGTTCTTC.

This chain connects TRBV4-2 to TRBJ2-5, with D unresolved. Per germline, CDR1 LGHNA and CDR2 YNFKEQ. This CDR3 region has 17 residues. V lost 2 bases, J lost 5 bases, and 21 bases lay in between. This chain's CDR3 is CASSQRPGGDDLETQYF. The CDR3 DNA reads TGTGCCAGCAGCCAACGCCCAGGTGGCGATGACTTGGAGACCCAGTACTTC.

The chain combines TRBV4-1 with TRBJ1-5; D uncertain. Germline-derived CDR1 and CDR2 are MGHRA and YSYEKL. Trimming removed 0 bases from V and 3 bases from J, with 12 bases in between. The CDR3 loop spans 16 amino acids. The CDR3: CASSQEPGWDNQPQHF. The CDR3 nucleotides are TGCGCCAGCAGCCAAGAACCGGGGTGGGACAATCAGCCCCAGCATTTT.

Regarding this clone: This sample also contains other DNA sequences that code for the same CDR3. The rearrangement joins TRBV6-1 to TRBJ2-7; D uncertain. CDR1 is MNHNS and CDR2 is SASEGT in the germline V gene. The length of the CDR3 is 13 residues. Trimming took 0 bases from V and 4 from J, leaving 7 bases between them. The DNA for the CDR3 is TGTGCCAGCAGTGAAGCAGGTAGATACGAGCAGTACTTC. Translating gives CASSEAGRYEQYF.

This clone was recorded once. This chain connects TRBV6-5 to TRBJ2-1; D is undetermined. Germline CDR1 MNHEY, CDR2 SVGAGI. V lost 6 bases to trimming and J lost 0 bases, with 9 bases between them. The CDR3 sequence is 14 residues long. CDR3 coding DNA: TGTGCCAGCAGCCGTCGCCACTCCTACAATGAGCAGTTCTTC. It translates to CASSRRHSYNEQFF.

This clone has a count of ten or more. The chain employs TRBV19 and TRBJ2-7, with 11 positions matching TRBD1. Germline lookup yields CDR1 LNHDA and CDR2 SQIVND (reference sequence). V dropped 3 bases and J dropped 7; count of bases not matched to a gene: 11. This CDR3 has 16 residues. The chain's CDR3 is CASSIAAPGQGGEQYF. The CDR3 DNA follows: TGTGCCAGTAGTATCGCCGCCCCGGGACAGGGGGGAGAGCAGTACTTC.

This clone was picked up one time. This chain connects TRBV5-6 to TRBJ1-4; D perhaps matches TRBD1 (5 bases). V lost 4 bases, J lost 4 bases, and 14 bases lay in between. CDR3 length: 15 amino acids. Per germline, CDR1 SGHDT and CDR2 YYEEEE. CDR3 region: CASSLRRALNEKLFF. As DNA, the CDR3 is TGTGCCAGCAGCCTTCGCAGGGCCCTTAATGAAAAACTGTTTTTT.

In this sample, this clone turned up a few times. Other DNA sequences in the same sample also yield this CDR3. The chain has TRBV11-2 and TRBJ2-1, with D unresolved. Germline values: CDR1 SGHAT, CDR2 FQNNGV. V was cut by 1 base and J by 4 bases, with 5 bases left in between. The CDR3 sequence is 13 residues long. CDR3 residues: CASSLALYNEQFF. CDR3 in DNA: TGTGCCAGCAGCTTAGCACTGTACAATGAGCAGTTCTTC.

The rearrangement links TRBV7-3 to TRBJ2-1, with D unresolved. The germline gives CDR1 SGHTA, CDR2 FQGTGA. The CDR3 runs 14 residues. Between the trimmed V and J ends, which lost 2 bases and 9 bases, there was a span of 14 bases. The CDR3 sequence: CASSLSSSKGEQFF. The CDR3 DNA reads TGTGCCAGCAGCTTATCTTCAAGTAAGGGTGAGCAGTTCTTC.

The sample holds many counts of this clone. The gene calls are TRBV19 and TRBJ2-3, with D hard to call. Trimming pared 8 bases from V and 6 bases from J, leaving 6 bases between. This CDR3 region has 10 residues. Germline V lookup: CDR1 LNHDA, CDR2 SQIVND (reference sequence). The CDR3 DNA sequence: TGTGCCAGTGGTCATGATACGCAGTATTTT. Its protein is CASGHDTQYF.

This clone turned up a few times. Other DNA sequences from this sample encode an identical CDR3 as well. The V gene is TRBV10-2, the J gene TRBJ1-5; D call uncertain. V was shortened by 6 bases and J by 0 bases, with 6 bases between the two germline ends. The CDR3 consists of 13 residues. CDR1 WSHSY and CDR2 SAAADI come from the germline V gene. CDR3 protein: CASRENSNQPQHF. In DNA form, the CDR3 reads TGCGCCAGCAGGGAAAATAGCAATCAGCCCCAGCATTTT.

The V call is TRBV11-3, the J call TRBJ1-1; 7 bases line up with TRBD1. V gave up 2 bases and J gave up 3 bases; unmatched junction bases: 0. The CDR3 is made up of 13 amino acids. Germline CDR1 and CDR2: SGHNT and YENEEA. The CDR3 nucleotides are TGTGCCAGCAGCTTACAGGGGGACACTGAAGCTTTCTTT. Translating gives CASSLQGDTEAFF.

Here the CDR3 reads CASSHGQVPPYEQYF. In nucleotides, the CDR3 is TGTGCCAGCAGCCACGGACAGGTCCCGCCCTACGAGCAGTACTTC. The genes are TRBV11-3 and TRBJ2-7, with 7 bases that match TRBD1. From germline, CDR1 is SGHNT and CDR2 YENEEA. The V gene end was trimmed by 5 bases and the J gene end by 2 bases; junction bases not matched to a gene: 9. CDR3 length: 15 residues.

The rearrangement uses TRBV2 and TRBJ2-5; D uncertain. Trimming stripped 6 bases from V and 7 bases from J, with 15 bases between. The CDR3 length is 13 residues. CDR1 is SNHLY, CDR2 FYNNEI, per germline. DNA of the CDR3: TGTGCCAGCAGCTCCCCCCCGCCGTCGACCCAGTACTTC. Protein product: CASSSPPPSTQYF.

Sample share makes this clone medium-sized (0.01 to 0.1%). The V call is TRBV28, the J call TRBJ2-3; D is possibly TRBD2 (5 bases). CDR1 MDHEN and CDR2 SYDVKM come from the germline V gene. V lost 8 bases, J lost 3 bases, and 9 bases lay in between. The CDR3 runs 12 residues. The CDR3 here is CASLSGTDTQYF. Here the CDR3 DNA reads TGTGCCAGCCTCTCGGGGACAGATACGCAGTATTTT.

This rearrangement joins TRBV19 to TRBJ2-1; D may be TRBD1 or TRBD2 (6 bases each). The V and J ends lost 11 bases and 7 bases respectively, with 24 bases between them. The CDR3 contains 15 residues. The germline gives CDR1 LNHDA, CDR2 SQIVND (reference sequence). The DNA for the CDR3 is TGTGCCGTGGGGGGCCACCAACGAACGAAAAATGAGCAGTTCTTC. The encoded protein is CAVGGHQRTKNEQFF.

V and J are TRBV7-9 and TRBJ2-3; D could derive from TRBD1 or TRBD2 (6 bases each). Deletions cut 5 bases from V and 1 base from J, with 16 bases between. Germline-derived CDR1 and CDR2 are SEHNR and FQNEAQ (reference sequence). The CDR3 contains 16 residues. CDR3 amino acids: CASSTRTGTGTDTQYF. The CDR3 DNA reads as TGTGCCAGCAGCACGCGAACAGGGACTGGCACAGATACGCAGTATTTT.

CDR3 residues: CASSSPRTGRNEKLFF. The DNA for the CDR3 is TGTGCCAGCAGTTCCCCCCGGACAGGGCGGAATGAAAAACTGTTTTTT. The J gene is TRBJ1-4, the V gene TRBV28, with 8 bases aligning to TRBD1. V dropped 4 bases and J dropped 5; count of bases not matched to a gene: 9. Germline lookup yields CDR1 MDHEN and CDR2 SYDVKM. This CDR3 is built from 16 residues.

This clone was observed a few times. This sequence joins TRBV28 and TRBJ2-7; weak D call: TRBD1 (5 bases). The CDR3 length is 14 residues. The V end lost 5 bases, the J end lost 3 bases, and 14 bases lay between the germline ends. CDR1 and CDR2 (germline): MDHEN, SYDVKM. The DNA of the CDR3 is TGTGCCAGCAGTGACCTGACAGCCCTCTACGAGCAGTACTTC. Translated, it gives CASSDLTALYEQYF.

Details on this clone: A much larger clone sits a single nucleotide away, making a read error possible. The same CDR3 also results from other DNA sequences found in this sample. The chain joins TRBV6-5 to TRBJ1-5, with D unresolved. Trimming stripped 4 bases from V and 6 bases from J, with 4 bases between. The CDR3 runs 11 residues. Per germline, CDR1 MNHEY and CDR2 SVGAGI. The CDR3 nucleotides are TGTGCCAGCAGTTCCGGTCAGCCCCAGCATTTT. It specifies CASSSGQPQHF.

This chain uses TRBV29-1 with TRBJ2-5; TRBD1 aligns across 9 bases. Unmatched junction bases numbered 1, after V lost 4 bases and J lost 7 bases. CDR1 SQVTM and CDR2 ANQGSEA come from the germline V gene. CDR3 length equals 11 residues. CDR3: CSVGQGGTQYF. For the CDR3, the DNA is TGCAGCGTTGGACAGGGGGGGACCCAGTACTTC.

The DNA of the CDR3 is TGTGCCAGCAGTTTGCGGGCGGCACGGGGGGAGCAGTACTTC. Translation gives CASSLRAARGEQYF. This chain uses TRBV27 with TRBJ2-7; D is possibly TRBD2 (6 bases). Trimming pared 3 bases from V and 7 bases from J, leaving 16 bases between. This CDR3 spans 14 amino acids. Germline V lookup: CDR1 MNHEY, CDR2 SMNVEV (reference sequence).

The sample holds a few counts of this clone. The rearrangement uses TRBV29-1 and TRBJ2-7; 12 nucleotides line up with TRBD2. Per germline, CDR1 SQVTM and CDR2 ANQGSEA. The CDR3 has 14 amino acids. Trimming removed 4 bases from V and 5 bases from J; junction bases left unmatched: 6. DNA for the CDR3: TGCAGCGTTGTGACTAGCGGGAGTTTCAACGAGCAGTACTTC. Translating gives CSVVTSGSFNEQYF.

The chain has TRBV28 and TRBJ2-2; 9 nucleotides match TRBD1. The trim removed 6 bases at V and 6 bases at J, leaving 8 bases unmatched. Germline CDR1 MDHEN, CDR2 SYDVKM. The CDR3 loop spans 15 amino acids. CDR3 sequence (DNA): TGTGCCAGCAGCACGACAGGGGGTTTCGCCGGGGAGCTGTTTTTT. Translated, it gives CASSTTGGFAGELFF.